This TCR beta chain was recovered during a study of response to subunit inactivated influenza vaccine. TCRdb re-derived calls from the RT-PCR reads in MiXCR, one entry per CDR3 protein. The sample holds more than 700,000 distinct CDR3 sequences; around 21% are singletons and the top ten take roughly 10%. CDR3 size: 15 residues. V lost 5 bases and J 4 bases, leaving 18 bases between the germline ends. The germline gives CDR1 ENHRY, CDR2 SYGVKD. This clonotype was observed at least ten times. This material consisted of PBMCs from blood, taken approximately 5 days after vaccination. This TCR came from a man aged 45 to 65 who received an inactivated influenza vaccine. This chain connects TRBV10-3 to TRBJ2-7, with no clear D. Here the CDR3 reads CAISRDLTDGYEQYF. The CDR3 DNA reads TGTGCCATCAGTAGAGACCTAACCGACGGGTACGAGCAGTACTTC.